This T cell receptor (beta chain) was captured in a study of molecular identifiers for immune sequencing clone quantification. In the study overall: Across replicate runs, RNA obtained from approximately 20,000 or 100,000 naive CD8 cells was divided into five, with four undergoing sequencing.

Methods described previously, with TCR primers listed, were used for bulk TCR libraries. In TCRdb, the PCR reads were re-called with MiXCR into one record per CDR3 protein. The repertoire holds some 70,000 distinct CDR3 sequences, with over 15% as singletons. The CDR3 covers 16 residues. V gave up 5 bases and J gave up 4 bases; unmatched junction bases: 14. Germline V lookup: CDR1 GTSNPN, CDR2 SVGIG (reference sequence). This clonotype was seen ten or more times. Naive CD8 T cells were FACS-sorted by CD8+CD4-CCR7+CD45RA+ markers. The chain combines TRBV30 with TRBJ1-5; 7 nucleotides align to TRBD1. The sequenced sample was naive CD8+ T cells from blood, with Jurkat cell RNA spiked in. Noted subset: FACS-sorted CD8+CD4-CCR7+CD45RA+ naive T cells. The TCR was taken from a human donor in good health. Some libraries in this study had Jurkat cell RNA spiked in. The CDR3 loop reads CAWATNYRGYNQPQHF. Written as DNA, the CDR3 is TGTGCCTGGGCTACGAATTACAGGGGATATAATCAGCCCCAGCATTTT.